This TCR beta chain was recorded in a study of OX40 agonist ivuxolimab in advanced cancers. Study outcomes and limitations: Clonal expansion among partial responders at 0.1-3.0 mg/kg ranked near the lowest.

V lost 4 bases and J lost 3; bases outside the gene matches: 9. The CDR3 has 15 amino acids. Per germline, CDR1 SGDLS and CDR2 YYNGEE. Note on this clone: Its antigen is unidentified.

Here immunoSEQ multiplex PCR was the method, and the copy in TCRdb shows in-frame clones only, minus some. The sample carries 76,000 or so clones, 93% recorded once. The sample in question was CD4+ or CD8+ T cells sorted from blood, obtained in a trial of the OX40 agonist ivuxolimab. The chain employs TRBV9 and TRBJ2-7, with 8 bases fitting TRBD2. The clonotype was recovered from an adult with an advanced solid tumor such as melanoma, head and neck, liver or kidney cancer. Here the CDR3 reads CASSPERELLYEQYF. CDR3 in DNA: TGTGCCAGCAGCCCCGAGCGGGAGCTTCTCTACGAGCAGTACTTC.